This TCR beta chain is drawn from a study of blood T cell repertoires in COVID-19. As for the study in general: Sites in the United States, Italy and Spain provided acute and convalescent COVID-19 samples.

The CDR3 is made up of 13 amino acids. Germline V lookup: CDR1 GTSNPN, CDR2 SVGIG (reference sequence). V lost 2 bases, J lost 2 bases, and 9 bases lay in between. In the original processing: Estimation of nucleated cell counts was performed using reference gene primer amplification. Repertoires were generated with immunoSEQ multiplex PCR, while TCRdb's copy carries only in-frame clones and drops some. Clone size and the V and J calls come from that table; the DNA yielded D and trimming. Among about 220,000 clones, about 80% were seen once, and the ten largest hold 1.3%. Ages ranged from 18 to 89 years, with residence in approximately 25 US areas. Cohort allocation depended upon clinical history that participants reported.

V gene TRBV30 combines with J gene TRBJ1-2; a possible D gene is TRBD1 (5 bases). Sample: PBMCs or T cells enriched from blood (not recorded which). The receptor's source is a woman in her thirties or forties with acute COVID-19. CDR3 residues: CAWSKGQNYGYTF. In DNA, the CDR3 is TGTGCCTGGAGTAAAGGACAAAACTATGGCTACACCTTC.